This T cell receptor beta chain emerged from a study of T cells expressing NK-cell markers. The CDR3 runs 17 residues. The germline gives CDR1 SGHNT, CDR2 YENEEA. TCRdb re-called the 5' RACE reads; every CDR3 protein appears as one record, without DNA. The specimen's table records about 460,000 distinct CDR3 sequences. The TCR originated in a woman between 50 and 59 years old in good health. V is TRBV11-3 and J is TRBJ2-1; TCRdb outputs TRBD2, but without DNA this stays unchecked. Input material: blood T cells: a sorted CD56 or NKG2C T cell subset, CD4+ or CD8+ T cells, or bulk PBMC T cells (not recorded which). The CDR3 loop is CASSPGLAGGPRNEQFF.